The 19 T cell receptor beta chains reported below all come from one sample, sequenced in a study of control samples from healthy donors and cancer patients. Data came from immunoSEQ multiplex PCR; TCRdb stores just in-frame clones and leaves some out. Among approximately 100,000 clones listed, roughly 89% were seen once. Source material: blood. The receptors were gathered from a man aged 30 to 39 in good health.

The gene calls are TRBV30 and TRBJ2-7; D ambiguous. V lost 3 bases, J lost 2 bases, and 20 bases lay in between. The CDR3 length is 16 residues. The germline gives CDR1 GTSNPN, CDR2 SVGIG (reference sequence). The CDR3 sequence: CAWSAPPEWRTYEQYF. For the CDR3, the DNA is TGTGCCTGGAGCGCACCGCCCGAGTGGCGAACCTACGAGCAGTACTTC.

The chain couples TRBV6-5 to TRBJ1-4; D is unresolved. Trimming took 6 bases from V and 7 from J, leaving 15 bases between them. CDR1 is MNHEY, CDR2 SVGAGI, per germline. CDR3 length: 14 amino acids. CDR3 DNA: TGTGCCAGCAGCACAATCCCGGGTTTTGAAAAACTGTTTTTT. This encodes CASSTIPGFEKLFF.

CDR3 sequence reads: CARSGISGNTIYF. CDR3 nucleotides: TGTGCCAGGTCAGGGATTAGTGGAAACACCATATATTTT. V gene TRBV30 combines with J gene TRBJ1-3; D possibly corresponds to TRBD1 (5 bases). Trimming removed 8 bases at V and 3 bases at J, with 14 bases between. This CDR3 comprises 13 residues. Germline CDR1 GTSNPN, CDR2 SVGIG (reference sequence). Using reference TRBV30 and TRBJ1-3 for the parts outside the CDR3, the full variable domain is SQTIHQWPATLVQPVGSPLSLECTVEGTSNPNLYWYRQAAGRGLQLLFYSVGIGQISSEVPQNLSASRPQDRQFILSSKKLLLSDSGFYLCARSGISGNTIYFGEGSWLTVV.

This chain connects TRBV11-2 to TRBJ1-1, with D possibly TRBD1 on 5 matching bases. Trimming stripped 5 bases from V and 0 bases from J, with 7 bases between. This CDR3 spans 13 amino acids. Germline assignment: CDR1 SGHAT and CDR2 FQNNGV. DNA for the CDR3: TGTGCCAGCAGCCGGGGGGTGAACACTGAAGCTTTCTTT. As protein: CASSRGVNTEAFF.

The chain links TRBV6-2 or TRBV6-3 to TRBJ1-5; the D is unclear. Trimming left V 6 bases short and J 2 bases short, with 8 bases between. This CDR3 has 13 residues. Germline values: CDR1 MNHEY, CDR2 SVGEGT. CDR3 coding DNA: TGTGCCAGCAGCATAGACCGCAATCAGCCCCAGCATTTT. Its protein is CASSIDRNQPQHF.

V usage is TRBV12-3 or TRBV12-4 and J usage is TRBJ1-2, with D perhaps TRBD1 (5 bases). The CDR3 sequence is 12 residues long. The V gene lost 3 bases and the J gene lost 8 bases, with 10 bases spanning the gap. The CDR3 sequence: CASSFPGRGYTF. The CDR3, as DNA: TGTGCCAGCAGTTTCCCAGGGAGGGGCTACACCTTC.

CDR3 sequence reads: CASRETGGNYGYTF. The CDR3 DNA reads TGTGCCAGTAGAGAGACAGGGGGGAATTATGGCTACACCTTC. The chain carries TRBV19 and TRBJ1-2; 9 bases are a match to TRBD1. The trim removed 6 bases at V and 5 bases at J, leaving 7 bases unmatched. Germline V gene sequence: CDR1 LNHDA, CDR2 SQIVND (reference sequence). CDR3 length: 14 residues. The full variable domain, its missing parts supplied by reference TRBV19 and TRBJ1-2, is DGGITQSPKYLFRKEGQNVTLSCEQNLNHDAMYWYRQDPGQGLRLIYYSQIVNDFQKGDIAEGYSVSREKKESFPLTVTSAQKNPTAFYLCASRETGGNYGYTFGSGTRLTVV.

CDR3 sequence reads: CASSLGGTAWYV. The CDR3 DNA reads TGTGCCAGCAGCTTAGGAGGGACAGCGTGGTACGTC. The V and J genes are TRBV7-9 and TRBJ2-7; 7 bases fit TRBD1. CDR1 is SEHNR, CDR2 FQNEAQ, per germline (reference sequence). This CDR3 comprises 12 residues. V lost 1 base to trimming and J lost 12 bases; unmatched junction nucleotides: 6.

This clone appeared a single time. The DNA of the CDR3 is TGTGCCATCAGCCGATCTAAGGCCGGGACTAGCGGCACAGATACGCAGTATTTT. Protein product: CAISRSKAGTSGTDTQYF. The rearrangement uses TRBV10-3 and TRBJ2-3, with 10 bases identical to TRBD2. CDR3 length: 18 residues. From germline, CDR1 is ENHRY and CDR2 SYGVKD. The junction had 13 bases not matched to a gene; V was cut back by 6 bases and J by 1 base.

The chain carries TRBV19 and TRBJ1-1; TRBD1 matches 7 bases. CDR1 is LNHDA, CDR2 SQIVND, per germline (reference sequence). The J segment lost 5 bases and the V segment lost 3 bases, leaving 6 bases of the junction unmatched. The CDR3 is 14 amino acids. This chain's CDR3 is CASSMSRGGTEAFF. CDR3 bases: TGTGCCAGTAGTATGAGCAGGGGGGGAACTGAAGCTTTCTTT.

The chain recombines TRBV11-2 with TRBJ2-1, with D maybe TRBD1 (5 bases). Germline lookup yields CDR1 SGHAT and CDR2 FQNNGV. The length of the CDR3 is 14 residues. Trimming pared 1 base from V and 8 bases from J, leaving 12 bases between. The CDR3 protein is CASSLGSRADEQFF. The CDR3 bases are TGTGCCAGCAGCTTAGGGTCCAGGGCCGATGAGCAGTTCTTC.

This sequence joins TRBV5-3 and TRBJ2-7, with D possibly TRBD1 on 6 matching bases. TRBV5-3 has ORF status, its function being uncertain. Trimming took 3 bases from V and 2 from J, leaving 15 bases between them. This CDR3 region has 15 residues. The CDR3: CARSSQGRSAYEQYV. As DNA, the CDR3 is TGTGCCAGAAGCTCACAGGGTAGGTCAGCCTACGAGCAGTACGTC.

The chain uses TRBV19 and TRBJ2-1, with a possible D match to TRBD2 (5 bases). CDR3 length: 15 amino acids. Trimming took off 6 bases at V and 7 bases at J, with 19 bases between the two ends. Germline V lookup: CDR1 LNHDA, CDR2 SQIVND (reference sequence). The CDR3 here is CASSLQPQAVNEQFF. The CDR3 nucleotides read TGTGCCAGTAGCCTCCAACCTCAAGCGGTTAATGAGCAGTTCTTC.

The V and J genes are TRBV5-8 and TRBJ2-1; 8 nucleotides align to TRBD2. The CDR3 length is 14 residues. Germline assignment: CDR1 SGHTS and CDR2 YDEGEE. V dropped 10 bases and J dropped 6; count of bases not matched to a gene: 12. This CDR3 reads CACLWGSGINEQFF. In DNA form, the CDR3 reads TGTGCCTGCCTTTGGGGTAGCGGGATCAATGAGCAGTTCTTC.

V and J are TRBV4-3 and TRBJ2-1; TRBD2 is a possible D gene (5 bases). Per germline, CDR1 LGHNA and CDR2 YSLEER. The V and J ends lost 4 bases and 0 bases respectively, with 16 bases between them. There are 17 residues in the CDR3. For the CDR3, the DNA is TGCGCCAGCAGCCTCGAGTTAGCGCCAAGCTCCTACAATGAGCAGTTCTTC. Translated: CASSLELAPSSYNEQFF.

This chain uses TRBV28 with TRBJ1-1, with D hard to call. In germline, CDR1 is MDHEN, CDR2 SYDVKM. Trimming pared 1 base from V and 1 base from J, leaving 10 bases between. This CDR3 has 15 residues. CDR3 nucleotide sequence: TGTGCCAGCAGTTTATTCAGGTGGGGGAACACTGAAGCTTTCTTT. The encoded protein is CASSLFRWGNTEAFF.

The CDR3 loop reads CASSSPRRAAGSVHEQYF. The CDR3 nucleotides are TGTGCCAGCAGCTCCCCGCGGAGAGCAGCCGGGAGCGTCCACGAGCAGTACTTC. The chain carries TRBV7-2 and TRBJ2-7, with TRBD2 as a possible D gene (6 bases). Germline V gives CDR1 SGHTA, CDR2 FQGNSA. This CDR3 contains 18 residues. V gave up 4 bases and J gave up 5 bases, with 27 bases separating them. The complete variable domain, with remaining parts taken from reference TRBV7-2 and TRBJ2-7, reads GAGVSQSPSNKVTEKGKDVELRCDPISGHTALYWYRQSLGQGLEFLIYFQGNSAPDKSGLPSDRFSAERTGGSVSTLTIQRTQQEDSAVYLCASSSPRRAAGSVHEQYFGPGTRLTVT.

This chain uses TRBV28 with TRBJ1-6; D is ambiguous. Per germline, CDR1 MDHEN and CDR2 SYDVKM. Deletions cut 6 bases from V and 8 bases from J, with 17 bases between. This CDR3 spans 15 amino acids. The CDR3 DNA sequence: TGTGCCAGCAGGCCCGTTAACCCAGCCTATTCACCCCTCCACTTT. The encoded protein is CASRPVNPAYSPLHF.

The J gene is TRBJ2-7, the V gene TRBV7-2; possibly TRBD1 or TRBD2 for D (5 bases each). The CDR3 is 15 amino acids. Trimming removed 2 bases at V and 1 base at J, with 12 bases between. Germline V CDR1 and CDR2: SGHTA, FQGNSA. The CDR3 here is CASSLKGDGSYEQYF. As DNA, the CDR3 is TGTGCCAGCAGCTTAAAAGGGGACGGTTCCTACGAGCAGTACTTC.